Reported below is one T cell receptor beta chain. Its antigen is currently not known. Base qualities are not recorded, but no much larger clone differs from it by a single base. From its cysteine to its phenylalanine, the CDR3 spans 15 amino acids. Of the read, only the CDR3 DNA is kept; its 45 bases are in frame from base 1. The CDR1 and CDR2 encoded by the germline V gene are SGHTA and FQGNSA. Trimming accounts for 5 bases at V and 2 bases at J, while the number of junction bases matched to no gene is 9. The data are from a study of cytomegalovirus exposure and HLA in healthy donors (dated by TCRdb to the late 2010s). Concerning the study at large: In an earlier analysis of roughly 590 of the donors, roughly 300 Gb of sequence data and about 110 million unique TCR beta sequences from roughly 180 million T cells were reported. In a later genetic analysis, genome-wide SNP genotypes for about 60% of the 666 donors were used, and that subset was treated as a discovery cohort. To study patterns of TCR occurrence, a later analysis re-analyzed previously published TCR beta repertoires from hundreds of donors and added high-resolution HLA genotyping. Typing coverage varied by locus: 629-630 donors for A, B, C, DRB1 and DQB1; roughly 520 for DQA1; nearly 610 for DPA1; approximately 450 for DPB1. All discovery cohort repertoires had been generated on a single sequencing platform. A separate validation cohort of more than 100 different subjects was used in addition to the approximately 700-subject first cohort. An earlier analysis of 500 to 750 of the donors applied high-throughput TCR beta sequencing to assess whether each TCR beta V gene segment acted as functional or pseudogenic. The study used immunosequencing to profile the T cell repertoires of under 700 subjects and linked those repertoires to cytomegalovirus serostatus. In the later analysis, no new phenotypic data were used to find candidate immune exposures; instead, reliance was placed on TCR beta sequences and their occurrence across donors. Around 320 gigabases of sequencing data and 80 million or so unique TCR sequences were included in an early release covering several hundred HLA-typed donors. The study aimed to test whether signatures of past pathogen exposure could be identified by cataloging public T cell receptors. Several DR-DQ haplotypes were treated as single units for association and clustering because of strong linkage in the cohort. Donor age, sex, ethnicity and CMV serostatus were compiled together with the repertoire data. On average, roughly 240,000 unique TCR beta nucleotide sequences were sequenced per donor among 398 genotyped donors of the cohort, with 15% to 20% of those sequences being non-productive. The genetic ancestry cluster associated with self-reported Caucasian donors included around four fifths of the approximately 410 genotyped donors. High-throughput TCR immunosequencing, statistical association of individual TCRs with disease status, and machine learning were combined to predict cytomegalovirus infection status. HLA typing included class I and class II loci at four-digit resolution.

Libraries were made using the immunoSEQ multiplex PCR assay. For the multiplex PCR, a mixture combining 60 forward primers for TCR Vbeta segments and 13 reverse primers for TCR Jbeta segments was used. Amplification of the CDR3 region of rearranged TCR beta genes was performed with a multiplex PCR assay on genomic DNA. On the Illumina HiSeq System, the amplified TCR beta libraries were sequenced as 87-base-pair reads. As for the authors' bioinformatics: Across the roughly 700 repertoires, a later analysis counted approximately 83 million unique TCR beta chains, about 10 million of which were shared by at least two donors. Raw reads were error-corrected and collapsed into unique sequences by a nearest-neighbor algorithm in which closely related sequences were merged to remove PCR and sequencing errors. Alignment of CDR3 sequences to IMGT reference sequences was used to assign V, D and J gene segments. Each retained sequence needed at least a six-nucleotide match to both a V gene segment and a J gene segment. A rearrangement was called productive if the CDR3 had no stop codons and remained in frame with V and J, and every other rearrangement was called non-productive. Following IMGT convention, CDR3 was defined as the stretch from the second conserved V-encoded cysteine up to the conserved J-encoded phenylalanine. In an earlier analysis of some 550 of the donors, sequences lacking an unambiguous match to a single V gene segment were excluded. An earlier analysis of some 610 of the donors called V segments functional above 56.7% productive rearrangements and segregating when the between-donor standard deviation exceeded 5%. A statistical classification framework was built for diagnosing cytomegalovirus status from the catalog of TCR beta chain sequences. In a later analysis, TCR nucleotide sequences were compared against IMGT/GENE-DB human TR gene sequences so that V and J genes could be assigned. Using the TCRdist pipeline, a later analysis assigned CDR3 sequences along with most-parsimonious VDJ recombination scenarios. A later analysis defined each TCR beta chain by its CDR3 amino acid sequence plus V-gene family, and excluded reads lacking a unique V-gene family. As a way to deal with suspected cross-contamination and a sequencing artifact, a later analysis dropped 450 to 600 nucleotide sequences that were highly shared and had low generation probability. A later analysis calculated a clonal expansion index for each public chain from normalized within-repertoire ranks of inferred template counts. A later analysis computed generation probabilities with a VDJ recombination model fitted to out-of-frame rearrangements, and checked the results against IGoR. Hypergeometric tests were used in a later analysis to score TCR-TCR, TCR-HLA and TCR-CMV co-occurrence, with a repertoire-size bias correction applied to the TCR pairs. A later analysis estimated false discovery rates by permuting HLA or CMV assignments 20 times. In a later analysis, co-occurring TCRs were grouped with DBSCAN, and TCRdist sequence similarity was added when clustering was performed within HLA-allele-positive subsets. For co-occurrence clustering, repertoires with fewer than 30,000 or more than 120,000 public chains were excluded, along with five repertoires with anomalous nucleotide sharing. Entries here come from immuneACCESS through TCRdb and include only in-frame sequences with V and J called. Some clones fail to appear in such tables; in the studies checked, an unresolved V gene covers under half of the shortfall, and the cause of the remainder is unknown. That table supplies the V and J calls and clone size; D and trimming were determined from the DNA. Counted in this sample were about 210,000 clones; more than 70% of them appeared once. The ten largest clones add up to more than 0.45% of the sample.

Beyond this particular receptor, the publication reports: Because HLA typing was unavailable for some donors at each locus, only the typed subset was used in association tests. A further reported finding was that TCR beta sequences accurately predicted the HLA-A and HLA-B alleles for most subjects in the first cohort. The classifier was reported to diagnose cytomegalovirus status with high specificity and sensitivity in both the original and validation cohorts. The cohort was sequenced for TCR beta chains only, and without alpha or paired-chain data the features that could be detected were limited. In a later analysis, 16,951 TCR beta sequences were associated with specific HLA alleles at a false discovery rate of 0.05. Because counts were too low, around 17 rarely observed V segments, including chromosome 9 orphons, were left out of the earlier analysis of a few hundred of the donors. An association between a missense DCLRE1C variant and V-gene and J-gene trimming of TCR beta chains was found in a later genetic analysis and replicated in an independent cohort. Compared with equally common non-associated chains, HLA-associated TCR beta chains in a later analysis were more clonally expanded and had lower generation probabilities. When HLA alleles, especially DR and DQ, strongly co-occurred, attributing TCR associations to individual alleles was difficult. According to a later analysis, TCR association rates differed among HLA loci, with DRB1 alleles showing the most associated TCRs and HLA-C alleles showing the fewest. In an earlier analysis of more than 500 of the donors, most TCR beta V segments appeared in productive rearrangements about 90% or about 30% of the time, broadly matching IMGT annotations. Roughly uniform sequencing depth across donors was assumed in presence/absence analyses, although this assumption may not hold. A later genetic analysis reported fewer N-insertions in productive TCRs among donors in an Asian-associated ancestry cluster than the approximately 670-donor mean. According to a later analysis, parvovirus B19, influenza, CMV and Epstein-Barr virus appeared linked to several top co-occurrence clusters. According to the authors, the approach could potentially be generalized to other disease states and immunological phenotypes. The only immune exposure information available for the cohort was CMV serostatus. Across donors, most TCR sequences were observed very rarely, whereas some public TCRs were present in many individuals. Because the 87-base-pair reads could not distinguish some IMGT-functional V segments, including TRBV6-2 and TRBV6-3, those segments were excluded. Correlated functional status among segregating V segments might be attributable to linkage disequilibrium, but an unknown experimental factor could not be ruled out. A cluster of highly shared sequence variants was judged likely to represent a technical artifact of the sequencing pipeline. A total of some 180 TCR beta chains were listed by the study as associated with cytomegalovirus. Most CMV-associated TCR beta chains appeared to be HLA-restricted in a later analysis, and the HLA associations seemed to be driven largely by CMV exposure. In vitro tests confirmed that a few of the cytomegalovirus-associated TCR beta chains recognize cytomegalovirus antigens.

The cohort consisted of hundreds of healthy bone marrow donors. At the time of sampling, all cohort members were nominally healthy, though unrecorded immune exposures were likely present. The donor tested CMV seronegative, placing the donor among the 300 to 450 seronegative members of the cohort. A peripheral blood sample was collected from each donor, and TCR beta sequencing was performed on peripheral blood mononuclear cells. The Qiagen DNeasy Blood Extraction Kit was used to extract genomic DNA from the blood cell samples. Recombination linked TRBV7-2 to TRBJ2-7, and 7 junctional nucleotides match TRBD2. Source material: PBMCs. The receptor was derived from a boy aged 5 to 17 in good health and CMV-seronegative. Here the CDR3 is given as CASSRKGLDTYEQYF. The DNA sequence is TGTGCCAGCAGCCGAAAAGGACTAGATACCTACGAGCAGTACTTC.